This TCR beta chain was observed in a study of OX40 agonist ivuxolimab in advanced cancers. Study overall: In this trial design, patients received ivuxolimab intravenously at 0.01 to 10 mg/kg every 2 weeks. Patients undergoing dose escalation presented with hepatocellular carcinoma, melanoma, renal cell or head and neck cancer. Two patients with cutaneous melanoma and one with hepatocellular carcinoma, three in total, showed partial responses. Broader study findings: Expanded peripheral T cell antigen specificity was not determined.

As for this clone: The target antigen is unknown.

Clones were sequenced by immunoSEQ multiplex PCR, and TCRdb holds only the in-frame ones, with some missing. The sample includes 70,000 or so clones, about 90% of them seen just once. Germline V gives CDR1 LNHDA, CDR2 SQIVND (reference sequence). The CDR3 runs to 17 residues. V dropped 4 bases and J dropped 0; count of bases not matched to a gene: 10. The TCR was taken from an adult with an advanced solid tumor such as melanoma, head and neck, liver or kidney cancer. The chain is built from TRBV19 and TRBJ2-3, with TRBD2 matching 7 bases. The specimen comprised CD4+ or CD8+ T cells sorted from blood, sampled in a trial of the OX40 agonist ivuxolimab. The CDR3, as DNA: TGTGCCAGTAGTAAGAGCGGGACTGGGACTAGCACAGATACGCAGTATTTT. Its translation is CASSKSGTGTSTDTQYF.